Presented here are 25 T cell receptor beta chains from one specimen sequenced in a study of cytomegalovirus exposure and HLA in healthy donors. The PCR made use of 60 Vbeta and 13 Jbeta primers. Sequencing was performed with immunoSEQ multiplex PCR; in TCRdb, only in-frame clones are kept and a portion is missing. The sample shows roughly 98,000 clones, over 70% of them seen only once. Material for sequencing was PBMCs. These receptors all stem from a man aged 18 to 29 in good health and CMV-seropositive.

The rearrangement joins TRBV19 to TRBJ1-2; D gene ambiguous. V lost 6 bases to trimming and J lost 0 bases, with 11 bases between them. CDR1 LNHDA and CDR2 SQIVND come from the germline V gene (reference sequence). CDR3 length: 14 residues. The CDR3 here is CASRFRQANYGYTF. The CDR3 DNA reads as TGTGCCAGTAGATTCAGACAAGCTAACTATGGCTACACCTTC.

This sequence joins TRBV5-1 and TRBJ1-4, with D perhaps matching TRBD1 (6 bases). Trimming shortened V by 3 bases and J by 8 bases, and 14 bases separated the two germline ends. CDR1 and CDR2 from the germline V gene are SGHRS and YFSETQ. CDR3 length: 14 residues. The CDR3 nucleotides are TGCGCCAGCAGCTGGGGTGGGGGCCTGGAAAAACTGTTTTTT. Its translation: CASSWGGGLEKLFF. The variable domain in full, completed from reference TRBV5-1 and TRBJ1-4, reads KAGVTQTPRYLIKTRGQQVTLSCSPISGHRSVSWYQQTPGQGLQFLFEYFSETQRNKGNFPGRFSGRQFSNSRSEMNVSTLELGDSALYLCASSWGGGLEKLFFGSGTQLSVL.

The chain combines TRBV7-9 with TRBJ2-5; D unresolved. Trimming took off 0 bases at V and 5 bases at J, with 4 bases between the two ends. The germline CDR1 and CDR2 sequences are SEHNR and FQNEAQ (reference sequence). The CDR3 is 12 residues long. In DNA form, the CDR3 reads TGTGCCAGCAGCTTAGCCGCGGAGACCCAGTACTTC. Translated: CASSLAAETQYF.

The chain is built from TRBV4-1 and TRBJ2-1, with 8 nucleotides matching TRBD2. Trimming removed 2 bases from V and 7 bases from J; junction bases left unmatched: 16. Germline assignment: CDR1 MGHRA and CDR2 YSYEKL. There are 18 residues in the CDR3. CDR3 sequence reads: CASSQLKAIGGGGNEQFF. Written as DNA, the CDR3 is TGCGCCAGCAGCCAACTAAAGGCTATCGGGGGGGGCGGAAATGAGCAGTTCTTC.

CDR3 bases: TGCGCCAGCAGCTTGGCTGTGACAGGGGATGGCGAGCAGTACTTC. It yields the protein CASSLAVTGDGEQYF. V and J are TRBV5-1 and TRBJ2-7; 8 bases line up with TRBD1. Germline V lookup: CDR1 SGHRS, CDR2 YFSETQ. With V trimmed by 0 bases and J by 6 bases, 8 bases remained unmatched. This CDR3 is built from 15 residues. Complete variable domain (other parts from reference TRBV5-1 and TRBJ2-7): KAGVTQTPRYLIKTRGQQVTLSCSPISGHRSVSWYQQTPGQGLQFLFEYFSETQRNKGNFPGRFSGRQFSNSRSEMNVSTLELGDSALYLCASSLAVTGDGEQYFGPGTRLTVT.

V and J are TRBV6-5 and TRBJ1-5; D not resolved. The V end was cut by 5 bases, the J end by 2 bases, with 10 bases between. The CDR3 length is 14 residues. CDR1 and CDR2 from the germline V gene are MNHEY and SVGAGI. The CDR3 DNA follows: TGTGCCAGCAGTCGAACGGGAGGCAATCAGCCCCAGCATTTT. As protein: CASSRTGGNQPQHF.

The chain uses TRBV5-1 and TRBJ2-5; weak D call: TRBD1 (6 bases). This CDR3 has 15 amino acids. Germline CDR1 SGHRS, CDR2 YFSETQ. V lost 4 bases and J lost 4, with 17 bases in between. CDR3 coding DNA: TGCGCCAGCAGCGGGGAGATATGGGGGCCAGAGACCCAGTACTTC. It encodes CASSGEIWGPETQYF.

This chain connects TRBV9 to TRBJ2-3; the D gene is possibly TRBD1 (6 bases). The V gene's germline CDR1 is SGDLS and CDR2 YYNGEE. Trimming removed 3 bases at V and 10 bases at J, with 9 bases between. The CDR3 runs to 11 residues. The CDR3 reads CASSAPGAQYF. In DNA form, the CDR3 reads TGTGCCAGCAGCGCCCCAGGGGCGCAGTATTTT.

As concerns this clone: Additional DNA sequences in this sample encode the identical CDR3. The CDR3 sequence is CASSLGQGYEQYF. The CDR3 bases are TGTGCCAGCAGCTTGGGACAGGGCTACGAGCAGTACTTC. The rearrangement joins TRBV13 to TRBJ2-7, with TRBD1 matching 9 bases. J was trimmed by 3 bases and V by 3 bases; bases with no gene match: 0. CDR3 length equals 13 residues. Germline loops: CDR1 PRHDT, CDR2 FYEKMQ (reference sequence).

This clone was seen a few times. The chain has TRBV19 and TRBJ2-1, with D possibly being TRBD2 (6 bases). V was clipped by 1 base and J by 3 bases, with 10 bases between them. The CDR3 length is 15 residues. Germline V gene data show CDR1 as LNHDA and CDR2 as SQIVND (reference sequence). CDR3 nucleotides: TGTGCCAGTAGTATAGCGGAGGGTCACTACAATGAGCAGTTCTTC. It is translated as CASSIAEGHYNEQFF.

The CDR3 sequence is CASSVSRWSEAFF. The CDR3 coding sequence is TGTGCCAGCAGTGTTTCACGATGGAGTGAAGCTTTCTTT. The chain couples TRBV28 to TRBJ1-1; unclear D gene. V lost 5 bases, J lost 7 bases, and 14 bases lay in between. This CDR3 has 13 amino acids. CDR1 is MDHEN and CDR2 is SYDVKM in the germline V gene.

This clone showed up just a few times. The chain joins TRBV9 to TRBJ1-2; tentative D call: TRBD1 (6 bases). CDR3 size: 15 residues. V was clipped by 0 bases and J by 8 bases, with 17 bases between them. Germline V CDR1 and CDR2: SGDLS, YYNGEE. The CDR3 sequence: CASSVVEVGARGYTF. The DNA of the CDR3 is TGTGCCAGCAGCGTAGTGGAAGTGGGGGCTAGGGGCTACACCTTC.

As regards this clone: The same CDR3 arises from other DNA sequences in this sample as well. V usage is TRBV7-9 and J usage is TRBJ1-5; 7 positions agree with TRBD1. CDR1 SEHNR and CDR2 FQNEAQ come from the germline V gene (reference sequence). The CDR3 totals 14 residues. The J segment lost 2 bases and the V segment lost 5 bases, leaving 3 bases of the junction unmatched. CDR3 residues: CASSLQGGNQPQHF. CDR3 bases: TGTGCCAGCAGCCTGCAGGGGGGCAATCAGCCCCAGCATTTT.

The rearrangement uses TRBV4-1 and TRBJ2-7; TRBD1 agrees at 10 bases. CDR1 and CDR2 (germline): MGHRA, YSYEKL. The V gene end was trimmed by 1 base and the J gene end by 2 bases; junction bases not matched to a gene: 2. CDR3 length equals 15 residues. The CDR3 nucleotides are TGCGCCAGCAGCCAAGCGGGACAGGGGACCTACGAGCAGTACTTC. Its protein is CASSQAGQGTYEQYF.

V is TRBV2 and J is TRBJ2-7, with D possibly being TRBD2 (6 bases). V dropped 3 bases and J dropped 4 bases, with 16 bases sitting between them. The CDR3 contains 15 residues. Germline assignment: CDR1 SNHLY and CDR2 FYNNEI. The CDR3 region is CASSDVGPRGYEQYF. For the CDR3, the DNA is TGTGCCAGCAGTGACGTGGGGCCGCGGGGTTACGAGCAGTACTTC.

A few counts support this clone. This chain connects TRBV7-9 to TRBJ1-4; TRBD1 is a possible D gene (5 bases). Germline V gives CDR1 SEHNR, CDR2 FQNEAQ (reference sequence). V was pared by 9 bases and J by 1 base, with 9 bases between. The CDR3 has 13 amino acids. The CDR3 coding sequence is TGTGCCAGTGAAGACAGAACTAATGAAAAACTGTTTTTT. Translating it yields CASEDRTNEKLFF. Full variable domain (remainder filled in from reference TRBV7-9 and TRBJ1-4): DTGVSQNPRHKITKRGQNVTFRCDPISEHNRLYWYRQTLGQGPEFLTYFQNEAQLEKSRLLSDRFSAERPKGSFSTLEIQRTEQGDSAMYLCASEDRTNEKLFFGSGTQLSVL.

This clone was seen more than once but under ten times. The chain is built from TRBV6-5 and TRBJ1-5; perhaps TRBD1 as D (6 bases). Germline V lookup: CDR1 MNHEY, CDR2 SVGAGI. Trimming left V 3 bases short and J 6 bases short, with 9 bases between. The CDR3 is 13 residues long. The DNA for the CDR3 is TGTGCCAGCAGTTATGGACAGCGTCAGCCCCAGCATTTT. Translation: CASSYGQRQPQHF.

This clone showed up just a few times. V gene TRBV18 combines with J gene TRBJ2-7, with D possibly matching TRBD2 (5 bases). CDR3 length: 13 residues. The germline gives CDR1 KGHSH, CDR2 LQKENI. The germline V and J ends were trimmed by 6 bases and 0 bases, with 9 bases remaining between them. This CDR3 reads CASSRDSSYEQYF. CDR3 bases: TGTGCCAGCTCTCGGGATTCCTCCTACGAGCAGTACTTC.

The rearrangement uses TRBV11-2 and TRBJ2-5; TRBD2 agrees at 10 bases. CDR1 is SGHAT and CDR2 is FQNNGV in the germline V gene. Losses at the gene ends were 0 bases for V and 1 base for J; bases not matched to a gene: 5. The CDR3 extends over 17 amino acids. CDR3 loop: CASSLDSSGGAQETQYF. Here the CDR3 DNA reads TGTGCCAGCAGCTTAGATTCCAGCGGGGGGGCCCAAGAGACCCAGTACTTC.

The rearrangement uses TRBV5-1 and TRBJ1-1; 7 nucleotides line up with TRBD1. V gave up 7 bases and J gave up 1 base; unmatched junction bases: 7. CDR3 length equals 14 residues. Germline CDR1 is SGHRS and CDR2 is YFSETQ. CDR3 DNA sequence: TGCGCCAGCTTCCGGGACAGAACGAACACTGAAGCTTTCTTT. Amino acids: CASFRDRTNTEAFF.

J is TRBJ1-4 and V is TRBV7-8; the D is unclear. This CDR3 spans 15 amino acids. Trimming shortened V by 1 base and J by 8 bases, and 14 bases separated the two germline ends. Germline V gene lookup returns CDR1 SGHVS and CDR2 FQNEAQ. The CDR3 sequence is CASSLGGSRMEKLFF. In nucleotides, the CDR3 is TGTGCCAGCAGCTTAGGAGGGTCGAGAATGGAAAAACTGTTTTTT.

The chain employs TRBV11-2 and TRBJ2-1; the D gene is possibly TRBD1 (5 bases). Trimming stripped 1 base from V and 4 bases from J, with 8 bases between. The CDR3 has 14 amino acids. From germline, CDR1 is SGHAT and CDR2 FQNNGV. CDR3 amino acids: CASSLVGDYNEQFF. The CDR3 DNA sequence: TGTGCCAGCAGCTTAGTAGGGGATTACAATGAGCAGTTCTTC.

The CDR3 DNA reads TGTGCCAGCTCACCACCCTCGTCGAGGGAGCAGTACTTC. Protein product: CASSPPSSREQYF. The V gene is TRBV18, the J gene TRBJ2-7; D remains unclear. The CDR3 contains 13 residues. CDR1 and CDR2 from the germline V gene are KGHSH and LQKENI. V lost 0 bases to trimming and J lost 7 bases, with 10 bases between them.

This clone was detected only a few times. The V and J genes are TRBV6-1 and TRBJ1-1; TRBD1 matches 9 bases. This CDR3 contains 14 residues. Germline V gene data show CDR1 as MNHNS and CDR2 as SASEGT. V lost 6 bases and J lost 3; bases outside the gene matches: 5. The CDR3 sequence: CASRQGQGHTEAFF. The CDR3 coding sequence is TGTGCCAGCAGGCAGGGACAGGGTCACACTGAAGCTTTCTTT.

This sequence joins TRBV2 and TRBJ2-1; D is perhaps TRBD1 (6 bases). Per germline, CDR1 SNHLY and CDR2 FYNNEI. The V end lost 6 bases, the J end lost 5 bases, and 17 bases lay between the germline ends. This CDR3 contains 15 residues. The CDR3 coding sequence is TGTGCCAGCAGCGACCTAGTAGGGGGTAACAATGAGCAGTTCTTC. Translation: CASSDLVGGNNEQFF.